The sequence of this T cell receptor beta chain was determined in a study of blood T cell repertoires in COVID-19. Study in general: The analysed material was cDNA or gDNA that came from T cells, B-cell-depleted T cells, or PBMCs.

Using immunoSEQ multiplex PCR, the repertoire was profiled, and TCRdb retains in-frame clones only, with some absent. The repertoire consists of about 200,000 clones, with more than 75% occurring once and the leading ten covering 3.5% to 4.5%. The sequencing sample was made of peripheral blood. The receptor's source is a human donor in a cohort sampled during active COVID-19.

The CDR3 nucleotides are TGTGCCAGCAGCCAAGACATCCTGGCTAGCGTTGGGGAGACCCAGTACTTC. The encoded protein is CASSQDILASVGETQYF. This chain joins TRBV3-1 (or the pseudogene TRBV3-2) and TRBJ2-5; perhaps TRBD2 as D (6 bases). Germline V gene sequence: CDR1 LGHDT, CDR2 YNNKEL (reference sequence). The CDR3 has 17 residues. Trimming pared 0 bases from V and 5 bases from J, leaving 19 bases between.